The subject of this entry is one T cell receptor (beta chain). The data are from a study of monozygotic twins with inflammatory bowel disease. No DNA is given; TCRdb re-called the 5' RACE reads and lists each CDR3 protein once. This sample's table reports about 440,000 distinct CDR3 sequences. One blood sample of roughly 2.5 ml was taken from each donor. The CDR3 runs 15 residues. The germline V gene has CDR1 SGHAT and CDR2 FQNNGV. Source material: blood. The TCR was taken from a human donor with ulcerative colitis or Crohn's disease, or a healthy co-twin of an affected twin (not recorded which). The V gene is TRBV11-2, the J gene TRBJ1-2; checking the TCRdb D call of TRBD1 is not possible without DNA. The CDR3 loop reads CASSLAGQGAYGYTF.